The clone carrying this TCR beta chain was detected only a few times. Its antigen is as yet unknown. Treatment meaning: approximately nine-day PBMC culture with coronavirus spike peptide pools or control peptides (ViraFEST assay). This sample was taken from a study of vaccination and CD4 T cells after COVID-19. Once obtained from cultured CD4+ T cells, the DNA was sequenced using the Oncomine TCR Beta short-read assay. Using its own MiXCR run on the PCR reads, TCRdb lists one record per CDR3 protein. Here the sample spans some 14,000 distinct CDR3 sequences, roughly two fifths being singletons. CDR1 and CDR2 (germline): SGHTA, FQGTGA. This CDR3 has 14 residues. Trimming left V 5 bases short and J 0 bases short, with 10 bases between.

The chain couples TRBV7-3 to TRBJ1-1; TRBD1 is a possible D gene (5 bases). The sample in question was CD4+ T cells from blood, cultured in vitro, obtained after SARS-CoV-2 vaccination. The source of this sequence is a human donor who had recovered from COVID-19. CDR3 in DNA: TGTGCCAGCAGCGGAGGGGCCCTGAACACTGAAGCTTTCTTT. Amino acid sequence: CASSGGALNTEAFF.